A selection of T cell receptor beta chains follows, all from one sample in a study of identical twins. TCRdb passed the 5' RACE reads through MiXCR, listing each CDR3 protein once. This sample has under 350,000 distinct CDR3 sequences; 8% to 9.5% occur once, and the top ten carry about 7.1%. The data also belong to a second study, concerning yellow fever vaccine responses in identical twins.

The sample taken for sequencing was CD8+ T cells sorted from blood. The receptors originated from a woman aged 18-29 years in good health. CDR3s include the opening cysteine and the closing phenylalanine or tryptophan. D genes are given only for firm matches. The size entry is marked missing in some rows and otherwise reads once, few, many or a size class.

- TRBJ2-7 TRBV6-5 - CASSYGQSYYEQYF TGTGCCAGCAGTTACGGACAGTCCTACTACGAGCAGTACTTC
few TRBJ2-7 TRBV7-6 TRBD1 CASSLGTGSEQYF TGTGCCAGCAGCTTGGGGACAGGGTCCGAGCAGTACTTC
many TRBJ2-1 TRBV7-9 - CASSPKTGHNEQFF TGTGCCAGCAGCCCCAAGACAGGCCACAATGAGCAGTTCTTC
many TRBJ2-3 TRBV7-2 - CASSLVPWDTQYF TGTGCCAGCAGCTTAGTCCCTTGGGATACGCAGTATTTT
- TRBJ2-5 TRBV11-2 - CASSLARDIQETQYF TGTGCCAGCAGCTTAGCCCGGGACATCCAAGAGACCCAGTACTTC
- TRBJ2-1 TRBV20-1 TRBD2 CSARDRGRADNEQFF TGCAGTGCTAGAGATCGAGGGAGGGCCGACAATGAGCAGTTCTTC
many TRBJ2-4 TRBV7-2 TRBD2 CASSLNVAGEAKNIQYF TGTGCCAGCAGCTTGAACGTAGCGGGGGAGGCCAAAAACATTCAGTACTTC
- TRBJ1-1 TRBV11-2 - CASRLGGRVQAFF TGTGCCAGCCGCCTGGGGGGTAGGGTTCAGGCTTTCTTT
many TRBJ1-6 TRBV6-1 - CASSEDGGGGNSPLHF TGTGCCAGCAGTGAAGACGGGGGAGGAGGTAATTCACCCCTCCACTTT
few TRBJ2-1 TRBV7-9 - CASSPATRNEQFF TGTGCCAGCAGCCCTGCGACTAGAAATGAGCAGTTCTTC
many TRBJ2-7 TRBV21-1 - CASSARRASGRETYEQYF TGTGCCAGCAGCGCCCGGAGGGCTAGCGGGAGGGAAACCTACGAGCAGTACTTC
few TRBJ2-5 TRBV28 TRBD2 CASTPSGTIRETQYF TGTGCCAGCACACCCTCCGGGACTATCAGAGAGACCCAGTACTTC
many TRBJ2-7 TRBV12-3/TRBV12-4 - CASSFFSYEQYF TGTGCCAGCAGTTTTTTTTCCTACGAGCAGTACTTC
- TRBJ2-7 TRBV11-2 - CASSQTTARDDSSYEQYF TGTGCCAGCAGCCAAACCACTGCCCGGGACGACTCATCCTACGAGCAGTACTTC
many TRBJ1-5 TRBV27 - CASSLSWEQPQHF TGTGCCAGCAGTTTATCCTGGGAACAGCCCCAGCATTTT
few TRBJ1-5 TRBV19 - CASSPPGGHSNQPQHF TGTGCCAGTAGCCCCCCCGGGGGTCATAGCAATCAGCCCCAGCATTTT
few TRBJ2-1 TRBV6-2/TRBV6-3 TRBD2 CASSYVREGHNEQFF TGTGCCAGCAGTTATGTTCGGGAGGGCCACAATGAGCAGTTCTTC
- TRBJ2-1 TRBV19 - CASESRDSGNEQFF TGTGCCAGTGAAAGTAGGGACTCGGGTAATGAGCAGTTCTTC
- TRBJ2-3 TRBV10-3 - CAISDENYTQYF TGTGCCATCAGTGACGAGAATTATACGCAGTATTTT
many TRBJ2-7 TRBV2 TRBD1 CASSEGQVYEQYF TGTGCCAGCAGTGAGGGACAGGTCTACGAGCAGTACTTC
many TRBJ2-3 TRBV24-1 - CATSDYGWATSGPDTQYF TGTGCCACCAGTGATTACGGTTGGGCTACTTCGGGTCCAGATACGCAGTATTTT
- TRBJ1-1 TRBV24-1 - CATSDVYAAEAFF TGTGCCACCAGTGACGTCTACGCAGCTGAAGCTTTCTTT
few TRBJ2-1 TRBV7-2 - CASSLVFGNEQFF TGTGCCAGCAGCTTAGTCTTCGGAAATGAGCAGTTCTTC
- TRBJ2-5 TRBV3-1 - CASSQESGRSVTDQETQYF TGTGCCAGCAGCCAAGAATCGGGTCGTAGCGTGACGGACCAAGAGACCCAGTACTTC
many TRBJ1-2 TRBV20-1 TRBD1 CSAQGETGDYGYTF TGCAGTGCTCAGGGGGAGACAGGGGACTATGGCTACACCTTC
few TRBJ1-2 TRBV20-1 - CSARESLWSGYTF TGCAGTGCTAGAGAATCCCTCTGGAGTGGCTACACCTTC
many TRBJ2-2 TRBV7-9 - CASSPLEGQNTGELFF TGTGCCAGCAGCCCTCTAGAAGGACAGAACACCGGGGAGCTGTTTTTT
few TRBJ2-7 TRBV7-9 - CASSLEAGEAYEQYF TGTGCCAGCAGCTTAGAGGCCGGGGAAGCCTACGAGCAGTACTTC
many TRBJ2-1 TRBV20-1 - CSASEEGSYNEQFF TGCAGTGCTAGTGAGGAGGGTAGCTACAATGAGCAGTTCTTC
few TRBJ1-2 TRBV12-3/TRBV12-4 - CASSPDQTYGYTF TGTGCCAGCAGCCCGGACCAGACTTATGGCTACACCTTC
many TRBJ1-1 TRBV27 - CASSIALNTEAFF TGTGCCAGCAGCATTGCCTTGAACACTGAAGCTTTCTTT
- TRBJ1-1 TRBV30 - CAWKEGMNTEAFF TGTGCCTGGAAGGAGGGGATGAACACTGAAGCTTTCTTT
- TRBJ2-3 TRBV20-1 TRBD2 CSARGPSGGTDTQYF TGCAGTGCTAGAGGCCCGAGCGGGGGCACAGATACGCAGTATTTT
many TRBJ2-3 TRBV20-1 - CSAPTGGGWTDTQYF TGCAGTGCGCCTACGGGCGGGGGCTGGACAGATACGCAGTATTTT
few TRBJ2-7 TRBV7-9 - CASSSGHEQYF TGTGCCAGCAGCTCCGGTCACGAGCAGTACTTC
few TRBJ1-1 TRBV5-6 - CASSVGAGGGSTEAFF TGTGCCAGCAGTGTGGGGGCCGGGGGCGGGAGCACTGAAGCTTTCTTT
many TRBJ2-3 TRBV5-1 - CASSAEGFITDTQYF TGCGCCAGCAGCGCCGAGGGGTTCATAACAGATACGCAGTATTTT
few TRBJ2-7 TRBV12-3/TRBV12-4 TRBD1 CASSLEWDRGRYEQYF TGTGCCAGCAGTTTAGAATGGGACAGGGGTCGCTACGAGCAGTACTTC
few TRBJ1-1 TRBV20-1 - CSARRDLYSTEAFF TGCAGTGCTAGAAGGGACTTGTATAGCACTGAAGCTTTCTTT
few TRBJ2-7 TRBV5-4 - CASSLDADYEQYF TGTGCCAGCAGCTTGGATGCAGACTACGAGCAGTACTTC
many TRBJ2-7 TRBV28 TRBD2 CASSLSVAGEENEQYF TGTGCCAGCAGTTTATCCGTAGCGGGAGAGGAAAACGAGCAGTACTTC
- TRBJ2-2 TRBV5-6 TRBD2 CASSLTSTSGRGRIGELFF TGTGCCAGCAGCCTGACCTCGACTAGCGGGAGGGGGAGGATCGGGGAGCTGTTTTTT
- TRBJ2-7 TRBV30 - CAWSVHSSYEQYF TGTGCCTGGAGTGTTCATAGCTCCTACGAGCAGTACTTC
many TRBJ1-1 TRBV7-8 TRBD1 CASSFPPSGQGDQNTEAFF TGTGCCAGCAGCTTCCCTCCTTCCGGGCAGGGGGACCAGAACACTGAAGCTTTCTTT
- TRBJ2-7 TRBV12-3/TRBV12-4 TRBD1 CASSPGTGGNEQYF TGTGCCAGCAGTCCCGGGACAGGGGGCAATGAGCAGTACTTC